Sequencing of this T cell receptor beta chain was carried out in a study of CD8 T cells in Susac syndrome. Study-wide findings and caveats: In Susac patients, clonal expansion was not detected in CD4+ cells.

An input of roughly 0.5 to 1 ug of RNA was subjected to reverse transcription using random hexamers. TCRdb itself ran the immunoSEQ multiplex PCR reads through MiXCR, one entry per CDR3 protein. Among some 200,000 distinct CDR3 sequences listed, around nine tenths were seen once. CDR3 length: 13 amino acids. The junction had 1 base not matched to a gene; V was cut back by 0 bases and J by 6 bases. Looked up from germline, CDR1 is LGHDT and CDR2 is YNNKEL (reference sequence). Worth noting for this clonotype: As yet, its antigen is unknown.

In Susac syndrome patients, recently defined diagnostic criteria for definite or probable disease were met. TEMRA cells were FACS-enriched, with CD8+ and CD4+ T cells isolated negatively. The sequence derives from a human donor with Susac syndrome. Sequenced input: CD4+ T cells from PBMCs. The chain links TRBV3-1 to TRBJ2-7, with 8 bases lining up with TRBD2. The CDR3 sequence: CASSQDRGGEQYF. The CDR3 DNA sequence: TGTGCCAGCAGCCAAGATCGGGGGGGCGAGCAGTACTTC.